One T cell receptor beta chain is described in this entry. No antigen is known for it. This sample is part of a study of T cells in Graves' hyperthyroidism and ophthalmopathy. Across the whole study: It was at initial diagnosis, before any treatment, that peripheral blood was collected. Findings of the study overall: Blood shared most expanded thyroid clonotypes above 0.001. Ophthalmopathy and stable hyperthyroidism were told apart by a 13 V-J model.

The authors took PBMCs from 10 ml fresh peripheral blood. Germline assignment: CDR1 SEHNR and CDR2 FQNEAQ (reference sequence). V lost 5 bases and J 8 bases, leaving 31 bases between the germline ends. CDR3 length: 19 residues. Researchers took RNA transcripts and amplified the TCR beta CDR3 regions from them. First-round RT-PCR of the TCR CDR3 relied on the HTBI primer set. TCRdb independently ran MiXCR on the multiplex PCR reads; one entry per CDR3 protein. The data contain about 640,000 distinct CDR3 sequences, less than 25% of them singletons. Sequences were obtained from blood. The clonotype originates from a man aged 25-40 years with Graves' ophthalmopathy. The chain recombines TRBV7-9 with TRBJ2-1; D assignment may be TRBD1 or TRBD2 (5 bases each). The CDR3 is CASSLPLLSGTLRGDEQFF. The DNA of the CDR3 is TGTGCCAGCAGCCTGCCTCTACTTAGTGGGACGCTTCGGGGCGATGAGCAGTTCTTC.